The 28 T cell receptor beta chains below come from one sample, sequenced in a study of radiotherapy plus CTLA-4 blockade in lung cancer. This table comes from immunoSEQ multiplex PCR, and its TCRdb copy is limited to in-frame clones, with some not included. This sample has roughly 76,000 clones, with nearly 75% found just once. Sample: peripheral blood, taken from a patient treated with radiotherapy plus ipilimumab. These receptors originate from a human donor with non-small cell lung cancer whose response to radiotherapy plus ipilimumab could not be evaluated.

V and J are TRBV27 and TRBJ1-4; D remains unclear. Germline values: CDR1 MNHEY, CDR2 SMNVEV (reference sequence). V shed 0 bases and J shed 2 bases, with 10 bases lying between them. The CDR3 spans 16 residues. Here the CDR3 DNA reads TGTGCCAGCAGTTTATCGGCGGTGGCGACTAATGAAAAACTGTTTTTT. This translates into CASSLSAVATNEKLFF.

The chain couples TRBV6-5 to TRBJ2-7; D might be TRBD2 (6 bases). Germline CDR1 is MNHEY and CDR2 is SVGAGI. The CDR3 spans 13 residues. Trimming left V 3 bases short and J 1 base short, with 7 bases between. The CDR3 coding sequence is TGTGCCAGCAGTTATGGGGGGTCCTACGAGCAGTACTTC. Protein product: CASSYGGSYEQYF.

The chain carries TRBV6-5 and TRBJ1-4; no clear D. CDR3 length: 14 amino acids. The V and J ends lost 4 bases and 3 bases respectively, with 9 bases between them. Germline lookup yields CDR1 MNHEY and CDR2 SVGAGI. DNA of the CDR3: TGTGCCAGCAGTTTGCTAACGCCTAATGAAAAACTGTTTTTT. As protein: CASSLLTPNEKLFF.

This sequence joins TRBV19 and TRBJ2-3, with 8 bases identical to TRBD2. Trimming removed 6 bases from V and 3 bases from J; junction bases left unmatched: 5. The length of the CDR3 is 14 residues. Germline loops: CDR1 LNHDA, CDR2 SQIVND (reference sequence). CDR3 in amino acids: CASRLADGTDTQYF. DNA for the CDR3: TGTGCCAGTAGACTAGCGGATGGGACAGATACGCAGTATTTT.

The V gene is TRBV2, the J gene TRBJ2-1; 8 nucleotides match TRBD2. The CDR3 is 14 residues long. V gave up 7 bases and J gave up 7 bases; unmatched junction bases: 9. Germline V lookup: CDR1 SNHLY, CDR2 FYNNEI. CDR3 bases: TGTGCCAGCACGGGGGTAGCGGGGCCAAATGAGCAGTTCTTC. Protein: CASTGVAGPNEQFF.

The CDR3 DNA reads as TGTGCCAGCAGGAAAGGACAGGGGTGGGGTGGCTACACCTTC. Translating it yields CASRKGQGWGGYTF. The chain is built from TRBV25-1 and TRBJ1-2, with 9 bases matching TRBD1. The CDR3 runs 14 residues. Germline V gives CDR1 MGHDK, CDR2 SYGVNS. V shed 6 bases and J 7 bases; nucleotides not matched to a gene: 9.

This clone was seen more than once but under ten times. This chain uses TRBV7-2 with TRBJ2-3; 9 nucleotides agree with TRBD2. The V gene end was trimmed by 5 bases and the J gene end by 5 bases; junction bases not matched to a gene: 5. Germline CDR1 and CDR2: SGHTA and FQGNSA. This CDR3 has 14 amino acids. CDR3: CASSVQRGEDTQYF. Written as DNA, the CDR3 is TGTGCCAGCAGCGTCCAGCGGGGGGAAGATACGCAGTATTTT.

This chain uses TRBV7-2 with TRBJ2-5, with D tentatively TRBD2 (6 bases). Judging by the DNA end, TRBJ2-7 fits better; the J call may be wrong. The CDR3 extends over 15 amino acids. Germline CDR1 and CDR2: SGHTA and FQGNSA. CDR3 sequence (DNA): TGTGCCAGCAGCTACCTTGGGGGGTCTTCTAACGAGCAGTACTTC. Translation gives CASSYLGGSSNEQYF.

V usage is TRBV28 and J usage is TRBJ1-1; a weak D match, TRBD1 (5 bases). Germline CDR1 reads MDHEN; CDR2 reads SYDVKM. The V end was cut by 8 bases, the J end by 5 bases, with 18 bases between. This CDR3 region has 14 residues. CDR3 amino acids: CASAAGGDYTEAFF. The CDR3, as DNA: TGTGCCAGCGCCGCTGGGGGGGATTATACTGAAGCTTTCTTT. The full variable domain, in which reference TRBV28 and TRBJ1-1 provide the parts outside the CDR3, is DVKVTQSSRYLVKRTGEKVFLECVQDMDHENMFWYRQDPGLGLRLIYFSYDVKMKEKGDIPEGYSVSREKKERFSLILESASTNQTSMYLCASAAGGDYTEAFFGQGTRLTVV.

The genes are TRBV29-1 and TRBJ2-3; TRBD1 matches at 8 bases. The CDR3 has 13 residues. The germline V gene encodes CDR1 SQVTM and CDR2 ANQGSEA. The V gene end was trimmed by 7 bases and the J gene end by 5 bases; junction bases not matched to a gene: 8. The DNA for the CDR3 is TGCAGCGGCCGACAGGGGCAGGGAGATACGCAGTATTTT. Translating gives CSGRQGQGDTQYF.

The V gene is TRBV30, the J gene TRBJ2-7; D unclear. The CDR3 length is 12 residues. In germline, CDR1 is GTSNPN, CDR2 SVGIG (reference sequence). V lost 0 bases, J lost 3 bases, and 6 bases lay in between. The CDR3 region is CAWSVYSYEQYF. CDR3 DNA: TGTGCCTGGAGTGTATACAGCTACGAGCAGTACTTC.

The chain carries TRBV6-5 and TRBJ2-7; D is perhaps TRBD1 (6 bases). In germline, CDR1 is MNHEY, CDR2 SVGAGI. The CDR3 loop spans 13 amino acids. V was pared by 2 bases and J by 6 bases, with 11 bases between. CDR3 sequence (DNA): TGTGCCAGCAGTTACGAAAGACAGGTCGAGCAGTACTTC. Encoded protein: CASSYERQVEQYF.

This clone was counted a few times. This sequence joins TRBV19 and TRBJ1-5, with TRBD1 matching over 7 bases. V shed 5 bases, J shed 5 bases, and the junction held 3 bases outside the gene matches. The CDR3 is 13 residues long. Germline V gene lookup returns CDR1 LNHDA and CDR2 SQIVND (reference sequence). The chain's CDR3 is CASSGDRDQPQHF. CDR3 sequence (DNA): TGTGCCAGTAGTGGAGACAGGGATCAGCCCCAGCATTTT.

V and J are TRBV9 and TRBJ1-6; 7 bases fit TRBD1. The CDR3 is made up of 14 amino acids. V trimming: 3 bases; J trimming: 6 bases; junction bases outside the gene matches: 3. In germline, CDR1 is SGDLS, CDR2 YYNGEE. CDR3 loop: CASSGGQPNSPLHF. The DNA for the CDR3 is TGTGCCAGCAGCGGGGGACAGCCTAATTCACCCCTCCACTTT. The full variable domain, with the rest looked up from reference TRBV9 and TRBJ1-6, is DSGVTQTPKHLITATGQRVTLRCSPRSGDLSVYWYQQSLDQGLQFLIQYYNGEERAKGNILERFSAQQFPDLHSELNLSSLELGDSALYFCASSGGQPNSPLHFGNGTRLTVT.

The rearrangement links TRBV5-1 to TRBJ2-1; weak D call: TRBD2 (5 bases). Germline V CDR1 and CDR2: SGHRS, YFSETQ. This CDR3 region has 11 residues. Trimming removed 0 bases at V and 10 bases at J, with 5 bases between. The CDR3 loop is CASSLAGEQFF. CDR3 DNA sequence: TGCGCCAGCAGCTTGGCGGGGGAGCAGTTCTTC.

This CDR3 reads CASSVGDRAYEQYF. CDR3 bases: TGTGCCAGCAGCGTAGGTGACAGGGCCTACGAGCAGTACTTC. The chain uses TRBV9 and TRBJ2-7; 7 nucleotides match TRBD1. J was trimmed by 2 bases and V by 0 bases; bases with no gene match: 2. The CDR3 sequence is 14 residues long. CDR1 and CDR2 (germline): SGDLS, YYNGEE.

The rearrangement links TRBV7-3 to TRBJ1-1, with D possibly matching TRBD1 (6 bases). Germline CDR1 reads SGHTA; CDR2 reads FQGTGA. The V end lost 5 bases, the J end lost 1 base, and 11 bases lay between the germline ends. CDR3 size: 14 residues. CDR3 amino acids: CASSPGGQNTEAFF. For the CDR3, the DNA is TGTGCCAGCAGCCCGGGGGGACAGAACACTGAAGCTTTCTTT.

The genes are TRBV5-4 and TRBJ1-1, with D possibly being TRBD1 (6 bases). Trimming cost V 0 bases and J 7 bases, with 13 bases left between them. The CDR3 has 14 amino acids. Germline loops: CDR1 SGHNT, CDR2 YYREEE (reference sequence). Here the CDR3 DNA reads TGTGCCAGCAGCTTGGCCGTGGGGGCGGTTGAAGCTTTCTTT. This sequence encodes CASSLAVGAVEAFF.

The chain couples TRBV9 to TRBJ2-3, with 9 positions matching TRBD2. Germline CDR1 is SGDLS and CDR2 is YYNGEE. V was pared by 4 bases and J by 4 bases, with 7 bases of the junction left unmatched. This CDR3 region has 15 residues. The DNA of the CDR3 is TGTGCCAGCAGCAAAGTAGCGGGAGCGGCAGATACGCAGTATTTT. Residues: CASSKVAGAADTQYF.

This clone was counted only a few times. The chain couples TRBV9 to TRBJ2-5; TRBD2 matches at 9 bases. This CDR3 is 17 amino acids long. The germline V gene has CDR1 SGDLS and CDR2 YYNGEE. Losses at the gene ends were 0 bases for V and 4 bases for J; bases not matched to a gene: 10. The CDR3 loop reads CASSVGGSSGIGETQYF. The CDR3 DNA is TGTGCCAGCAGCGTAGGGGGTTCTAGCGGGATAGGAGAGACCCAGTACTTC.

The V gene is TRBV9, the J gene TRBJ1-5, with D tentatively TRBD1 (5 bases). This CDR3 has 14 amino acids. Germline values: CDR1 SGDLS, CDR2 YYNGEE. Trimming cost V 4 bases and J 4 bases, with 12 bases left between them. This CDR3 is CASSRQGSNQPQHF. CDR3 nucleotides: TGTGCCAGCAGCCGGCAGGGAAGTAATCAGCCCCAGCATTTT.

The chain recombines TRBV7-2 with TRBJ1-1; D is unresolved. Germline assignment: CDR1 SGHTA and CDR2 FQGNSA. The CDR3 sequence is 15 residues long. Trimming removed 1 base from V and 0 bases from J, with 9 bases in between. CDR3 region: CASSLGWAMNTEAFF. In DNA, the CDR3 is TGTGCCAGCAGCTTAGGCTGGGCGATGAACACTGAAGCTTTCTTT.

The V call is TRBV7-2, the J call TRBJ2-1; 9 nucleotides match TRBD2. V gave up 2 bases and J gave up 7 bases; unmatched junction bases: 6. Germline CDR1 SGHTA, CDR2 FQGNSA. This CDR3 is built from 15 residues. The CDR3 nucleotides are TGTGCCAGCAGCTTAAATGCGGGAGGGCGAAATGAGCAGTTCTTC. This codes for CASSLNAGGRNEQFF.

This chain links TRBV19 with TRBJ2-2; 7 nucleotides align to TRBD1. The CDR3 length is 17 residues. From germline, CDR1 is LNHDA and CDR2 SQIVND (reference sequence). J was trimmed by 0 bases and V by 6 bases; bases with no gene match: 10. CDR3 protein: CASSSWETGPNTGELFF. In nucleotides, the CDR3 is TGTGCCAGTAGCAGCTGGGAGACAGGGCCGAACACCGGGGAGCTGTTTTTT.

The chain couples TRBV11-2 to TRBJ2-4; D uncertain. Per germline, CDR1 SGHAT and CDR2 FQNNGV. The CDR3 runs to 12 residues. Trimming shortened V by 2 bases and J by 5 bases, and 4 bases separated the two germline ends. This CDR3 is CASSLTENIQYF. The DNA for the CDR3 is TGTGCCAGCAGCTTAACAGAAAACATTCAGTACTTC.

The CDR3 here is CAWSVTGVTQPLHF. The CDR3 DNA is TGTGCCTGGAGTGTTACGGGGGTTACCCAACCCCTCCACTTT. The chain combines TRBV30 with TRBJ1-6; TRBD1 might be the D (5 bases). With 0 bases removed from V and 12 bases from J, the gap between germline ends came to 15 bases. The CDR3 spans 14 residues. CDR1 is GTSNPN and CDR2 is SVGIG in the germline V gene (reference sequence).

The chain employs TRBV1 and TRBJ1-2; TRBD1, the D gene given by the table, was not confirmed from the DNA. TRBV1 is flagged as a pseudogene. The CDR3 runs 12 residues. This CDR3 is CTIKGANYGYTF. The CDR3 coding sequence is TGCACCATCAAGGGGGCTAACTATGGCTACACCTTC.

This clone was seen a handful of times. The chain carries TRBV19 and TRBJ2-1; 10 bases fit TRBD2. Germline CDR1 is LNHDA and CDR2 is SQIVND (reference sequence). The junction had 8 bases not matched to a gene; V was cut back by 3 bases and J by 9 bases. The CDR3 consists of 15 residues. The CDR3, as DNA: TGTGCCAGTAGTATGGGACTAGCGTCGGGTGGTGAGCAGTTCTTC. Translation: CASSMGLASGGEQFF.